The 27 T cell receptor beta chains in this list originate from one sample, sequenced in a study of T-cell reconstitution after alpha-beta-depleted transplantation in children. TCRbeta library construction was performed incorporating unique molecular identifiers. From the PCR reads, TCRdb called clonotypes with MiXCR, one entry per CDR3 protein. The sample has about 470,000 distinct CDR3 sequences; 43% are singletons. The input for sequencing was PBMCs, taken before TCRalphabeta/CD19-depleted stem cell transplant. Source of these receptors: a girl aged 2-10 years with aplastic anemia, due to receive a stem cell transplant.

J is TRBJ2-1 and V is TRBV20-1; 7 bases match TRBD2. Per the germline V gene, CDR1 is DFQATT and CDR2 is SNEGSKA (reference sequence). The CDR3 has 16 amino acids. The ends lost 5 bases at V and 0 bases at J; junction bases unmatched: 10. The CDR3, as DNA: TGCAGTGCTGGGGGAGGGAGCGGGGTCTCCTACAATGAGCAGTTCTTC. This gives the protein CSAGGGSGVSYNEQFF.

The CDR3 DNA reads as TGTGCCAGCAGCTTAGAGATGGGGCGGAAGGGCTATGGCTACACCTTC. This encodes CASSLEMGRKGYGYTF. The genes are TRBV7-8 and TRBJ1-2; tentatively, D is TRBD1 (5 bases). Germline V gene sequence: CDR1 SGHVS, CDR2 FQNEAQ. Trimming cost V 1 base and J 4 bases, with 16 bases left between them. This CDR3 is built from 16 residues.

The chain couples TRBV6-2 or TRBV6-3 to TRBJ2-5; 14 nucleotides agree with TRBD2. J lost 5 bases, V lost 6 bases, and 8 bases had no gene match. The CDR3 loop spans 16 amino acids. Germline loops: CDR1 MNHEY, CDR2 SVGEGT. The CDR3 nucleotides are TGTGCCAGCAGCTCTGGACTAGCGGGGGGCGGGGAGACCCAGTACTTC. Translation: CASSSGLAGGGETQYF.

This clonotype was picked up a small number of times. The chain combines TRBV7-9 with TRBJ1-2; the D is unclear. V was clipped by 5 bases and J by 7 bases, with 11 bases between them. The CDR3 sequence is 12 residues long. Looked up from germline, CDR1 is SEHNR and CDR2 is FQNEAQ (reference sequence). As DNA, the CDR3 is TGTGCCAGCAGCCCCAATAAAGCTGGCTACACCTTC. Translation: CASSPNKAGYTF.

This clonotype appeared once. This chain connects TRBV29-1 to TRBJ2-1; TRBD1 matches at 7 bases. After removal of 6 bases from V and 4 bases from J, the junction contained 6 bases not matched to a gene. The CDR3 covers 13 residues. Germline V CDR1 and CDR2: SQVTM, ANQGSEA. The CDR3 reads CSVPGTVYNEQFF. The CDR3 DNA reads TGCAGCGTCCCCGGGACAGTTTACAATGAGCAGTTCTTC.

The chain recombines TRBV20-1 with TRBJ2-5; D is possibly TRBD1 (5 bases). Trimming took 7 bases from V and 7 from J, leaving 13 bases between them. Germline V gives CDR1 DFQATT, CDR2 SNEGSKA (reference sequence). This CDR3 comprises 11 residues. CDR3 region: CSVTRRGTQYF. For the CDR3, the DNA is TGCAGTGTGACTCGAAGGGGGACCCAGTACTTC.

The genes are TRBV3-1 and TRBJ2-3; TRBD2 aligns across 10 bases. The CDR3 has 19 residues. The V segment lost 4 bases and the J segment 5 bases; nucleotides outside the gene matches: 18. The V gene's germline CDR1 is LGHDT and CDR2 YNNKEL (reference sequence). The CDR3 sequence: CASSLNRDLAGVSRDTQYF. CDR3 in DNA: TGTGCCAGCAGCCTCAACAGGGATCTAGCGGGAGTTAGTAGAGATACGCAGTATTTT.

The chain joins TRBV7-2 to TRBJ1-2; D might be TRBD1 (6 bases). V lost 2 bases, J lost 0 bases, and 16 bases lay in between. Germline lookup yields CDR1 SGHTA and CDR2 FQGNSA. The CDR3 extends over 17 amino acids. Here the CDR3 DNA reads TGTGCCAGCAGCTTATGGTCAGGGGCCCTAGCTAACTATGGCTACACCTTC. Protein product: CASSLWSGALANYGYTF.

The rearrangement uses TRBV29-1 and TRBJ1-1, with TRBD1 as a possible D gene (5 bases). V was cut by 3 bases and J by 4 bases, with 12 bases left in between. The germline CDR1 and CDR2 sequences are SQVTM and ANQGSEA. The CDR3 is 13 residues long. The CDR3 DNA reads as TGCAGCGTTGAGGCAGGCGGGGCCACTGAAGCTTTCTTT. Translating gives CSVEAGGATEAFF.

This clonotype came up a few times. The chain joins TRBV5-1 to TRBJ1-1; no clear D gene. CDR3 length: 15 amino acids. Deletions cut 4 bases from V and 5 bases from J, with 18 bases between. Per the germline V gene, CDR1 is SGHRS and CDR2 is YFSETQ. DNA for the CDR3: TGCGCCAGCAGCCCTGCGTGGGCCAGGAATACTGAAGCTTTCTTT. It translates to CASSPAWARNTEAFF.

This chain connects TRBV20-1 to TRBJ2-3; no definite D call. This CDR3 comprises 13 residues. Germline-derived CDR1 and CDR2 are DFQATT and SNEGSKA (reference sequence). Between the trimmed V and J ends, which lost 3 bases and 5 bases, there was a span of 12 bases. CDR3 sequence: CSASVPRLDTQYF. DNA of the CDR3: TGCAGTGCTAGTGTCCCGCGTTTAGATACGCAGTATTTT.

The CDR3 DNA is TGTGCCAGCAGCCAAGATCTAGCGGGAAGGCACGAGCAGTACTTC. This codes for CASSQDLAGRHEQYF. The chain uses TRBV4-2 and TRBJ2-7, with 9 bases matching TRBD2. With V trimmed by 0 bases and J by 5 bases, 5 bases remained unmatched. Germline lookup yields CDR1 LGHNA and CDR2 YNFKEQ. This CDR3 is 15 amino acids long.

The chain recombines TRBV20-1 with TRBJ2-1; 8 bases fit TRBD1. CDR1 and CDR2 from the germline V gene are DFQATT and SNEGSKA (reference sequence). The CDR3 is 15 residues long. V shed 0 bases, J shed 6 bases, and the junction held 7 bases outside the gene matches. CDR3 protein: CSARDPRTGINEQFF. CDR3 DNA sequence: TGCAGTGCTAGAGATCCACGGACAGGGATCAATGAGCAGTTCTTC.

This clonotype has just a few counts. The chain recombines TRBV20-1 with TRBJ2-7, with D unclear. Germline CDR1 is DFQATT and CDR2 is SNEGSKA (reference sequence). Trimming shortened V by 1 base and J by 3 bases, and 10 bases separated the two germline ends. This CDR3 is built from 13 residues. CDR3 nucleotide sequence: TGCAGTGCTAGAGGACCTGGCGGCTACGAGCAGTACTTC. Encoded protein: CSARGPGGYEQYF.

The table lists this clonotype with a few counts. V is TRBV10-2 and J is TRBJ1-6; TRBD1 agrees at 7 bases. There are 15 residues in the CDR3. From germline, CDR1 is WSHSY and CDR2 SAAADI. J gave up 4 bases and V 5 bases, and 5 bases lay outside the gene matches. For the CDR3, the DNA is TGCGCCAGCAGTCAAAGACAGGGTTATAATTCACCCCTCCACTTT. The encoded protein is CASSQRQGYNSPLHF.

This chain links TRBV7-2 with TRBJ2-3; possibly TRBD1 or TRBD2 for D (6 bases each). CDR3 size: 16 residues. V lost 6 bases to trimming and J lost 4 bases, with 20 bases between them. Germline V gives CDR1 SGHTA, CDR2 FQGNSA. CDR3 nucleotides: TGTGCCAGCAGGCGGAGGGGGACGGTGGCGGCAGATACGCAGTATTTT. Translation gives CASRRRGTVAADTQYF.

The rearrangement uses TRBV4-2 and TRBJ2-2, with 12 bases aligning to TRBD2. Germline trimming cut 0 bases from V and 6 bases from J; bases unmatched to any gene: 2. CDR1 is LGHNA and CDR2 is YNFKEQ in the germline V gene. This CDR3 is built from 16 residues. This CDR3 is CASSQETSGGPGELFF. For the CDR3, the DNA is TGTGCCAGCAGCCAAGAGACTAGCGGGGGTCCCGGGGAGCTGTTTTTT.

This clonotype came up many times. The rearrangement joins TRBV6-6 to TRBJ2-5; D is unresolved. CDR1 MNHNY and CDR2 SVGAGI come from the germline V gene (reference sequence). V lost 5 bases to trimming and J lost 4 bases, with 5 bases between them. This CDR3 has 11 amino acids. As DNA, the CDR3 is TGTGCCAGCAGTAATTCAGAGACCCAGTACTTC. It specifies CASSNSETQYF.

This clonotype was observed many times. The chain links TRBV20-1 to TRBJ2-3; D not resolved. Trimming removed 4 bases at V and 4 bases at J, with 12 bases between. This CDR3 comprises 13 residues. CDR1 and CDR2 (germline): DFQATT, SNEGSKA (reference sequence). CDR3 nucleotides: TGCAGTGCTAAGGTCGGCATCGCAGATACGCAGTATTTT. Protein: CSAKVGIADTQYF.

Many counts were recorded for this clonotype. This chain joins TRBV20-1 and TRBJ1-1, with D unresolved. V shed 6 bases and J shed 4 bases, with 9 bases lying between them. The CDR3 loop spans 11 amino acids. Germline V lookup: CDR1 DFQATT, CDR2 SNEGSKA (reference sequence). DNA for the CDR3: TGCAGTGCCGGTGCAGCCACTGAAGCTTTCTTT. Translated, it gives CSAGAATEAFF.

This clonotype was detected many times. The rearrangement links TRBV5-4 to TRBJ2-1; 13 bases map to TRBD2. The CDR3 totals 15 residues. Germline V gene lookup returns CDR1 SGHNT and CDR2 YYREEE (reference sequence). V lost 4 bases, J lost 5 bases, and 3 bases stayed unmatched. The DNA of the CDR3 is TGTGCCAGCAGCAAAGGACTAGCGGGAGACAATGAGCAGTTCTTC. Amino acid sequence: CASSKGLAGDNEQFF.

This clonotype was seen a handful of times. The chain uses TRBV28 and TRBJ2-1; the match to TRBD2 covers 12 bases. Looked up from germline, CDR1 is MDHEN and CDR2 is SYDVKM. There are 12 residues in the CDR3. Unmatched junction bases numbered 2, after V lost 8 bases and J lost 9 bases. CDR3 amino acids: CASRLAGVEQFF. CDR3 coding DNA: TGTGCCAGCCGACTAGCGGGAGTTGAGCAGTTCTTC.

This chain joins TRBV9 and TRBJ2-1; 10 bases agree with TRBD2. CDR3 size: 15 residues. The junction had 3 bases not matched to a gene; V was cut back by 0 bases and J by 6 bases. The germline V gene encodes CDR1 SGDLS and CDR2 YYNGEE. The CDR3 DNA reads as TGTGCCAGCAGCGTAGGAGCGGGAGGGCTCAATGAGCAGTTCTTC. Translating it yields CASSVGAGGLNEQFF.

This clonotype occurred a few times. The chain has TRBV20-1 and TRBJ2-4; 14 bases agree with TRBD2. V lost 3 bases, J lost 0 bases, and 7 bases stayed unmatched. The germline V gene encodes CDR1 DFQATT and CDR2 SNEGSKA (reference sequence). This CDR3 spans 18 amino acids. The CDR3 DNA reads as TGCAGTGCTAGGGGACTAGCGGGAGCGGGTGGAGCCAAAAACATTCAGTACTTC. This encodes CSARGLAGAGGAKNIQYF.

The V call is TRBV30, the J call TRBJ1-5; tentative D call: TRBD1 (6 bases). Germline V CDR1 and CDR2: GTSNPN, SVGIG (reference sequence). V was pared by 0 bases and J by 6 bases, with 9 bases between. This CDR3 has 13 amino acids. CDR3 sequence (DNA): TGTGCCTGGAGTGTAGGGGGTAGTCAGCCCCAGCATTTT. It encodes CAWSVGGSQPQHF.

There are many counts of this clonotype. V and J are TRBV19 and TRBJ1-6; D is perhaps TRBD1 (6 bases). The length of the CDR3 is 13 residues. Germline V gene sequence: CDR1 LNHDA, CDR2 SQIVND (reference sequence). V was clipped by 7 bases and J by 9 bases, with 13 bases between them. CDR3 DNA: TGTGCCAGTACTCAGGGGATCCGTTCACCCCTCCACTTT. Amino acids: CASTQGIRSPLHF.

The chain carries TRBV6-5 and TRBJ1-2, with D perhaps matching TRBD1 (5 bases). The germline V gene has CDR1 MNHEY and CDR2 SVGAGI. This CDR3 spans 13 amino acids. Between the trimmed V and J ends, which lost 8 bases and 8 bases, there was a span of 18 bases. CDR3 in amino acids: CASCWGRVGGYTF. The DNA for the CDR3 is TGTGCCAGCTGTTGGGGACGGGTGGGCGGCTACACCTTC.